This TCR beta chain was recorded in a study of radiation and T cells in renal cell carcinoma. Time point defined: blood 4 weeks post-SBRT, at nephrectomy. Regarding treatment: 15 Gy SBRT to primary tumor, nephrectomy 4 weeks later. Radiation-treated patients gave blood at baseline, week 2 and week 4. The tumor was a clear cell renal cell carcinoma. The V gene's germline CDR1 is LNHDA and CDR2 SQIVND (reference sequence). The CDR3 is 16 amino acids. V trimming: 5 bases; J trimming: 3 bases; junction bases outside the gene matches: 8. This clone was counted at least ten times. Only in-frame clones appear in the TCRdb table, and some are missing; sequencing was by immunoSEQ multiplex PCR. The sample lists 150,000 to 200,000 clones; approximately 90% were seen once.

This rearrangement joins TRBV19 to TRBJ1-4; TRBD1 matches at 8 bases. The clonotype was recovered from a woman aged 50 to 60 with renal cell carcinoma. The sequenced sample was blood, obtained from a patient whose treatment included radiotherapy and nephrectomy. The CDR3 loop is CASSAIDRGSNEKLFF. CDR3 DNA sequence: TGTGCCAGTAGTGCAATTGACAGGGGATCTAATGAAAAACTGTTTTTT.